This is a list of T cell receptor beta chains from one sample in a study of blood T cell repertoires in COVID-19. TCRdb keeps only in-frame clones here, not all; method: immunoSEQ multiplex PCR. Here the sample spans 130,000 or so clones, more than 75% being singletons. The sequenced material came from peripheral blood. These receptors were obtained from a man aged 45-65 years with acute or convalescent COVID-19. Both conserved end residues are part of each CDR3. A D gene is named only where the DNA matches it firmly. Rows give clone size only sometimes, using once, few, many, or a class for an expanded clone.

TRBV5-1	TRBD2	TRBJ2-1	-	CASSIGTSGRAGYNEQFF	TGCGCCAGCAGCATCGGGACTAGCGGGAGGGCCGGCTACAATGAGCAGTTCTTC
TRBV7-9	TRBD2	TRBJ2-5	-	CASSPGLAETQYF	TGTGCCAGCAGCCCCGGACTAGCTGAGACCCAGTACTTC
TRBV11-2	TRBD1	TRBJ1-1	once	CASSSTGDTEAFF	TGTGCCAGCAGCTCGACAGGGGACACTGAAGCTTTCTTT
TRBV3-1/TRBV3-2	TRBD2	TRBJ2-7	-	CASSPNPGTSGRLTYEQYF	TGTGCCAGCAGCCCGAACCCCGGGACTAGCGGGAGGCTGACCTACGAGCAGTACTTC
TRBV5-1	TRBD1	TRBJ2-1	-	CASSSGQGASSGEQFF	TGCGCCAGCAGCTCGGGACAGGGGGCGTCTAGCGGTGAGCAGTTCTTC
TRBV14	TRBD2	TRBJ2-1	-	CASSQALAGRAPYNEQFF	TGTGCCAGCAGCCAGGCTCTAGCGGGAAGAGCCCCCTACAATGAGCAGTTCTTC
TRBV18	-	TRBJ1-5	few	CASSPGLGRVQGGSNQPQHF	TGTGCCAGCTCACCGGGTCTAGGCAGGGTACAAGGTGGCAGCAATCAGCCCCAGCATTTT
TRBV5-1	-	TRBJ2-7	-	CASSLFPGSGEQYF	TGCGCCAGCAGCTTGTTCCCGGGGAGTGGCGAGCAGTACTTC
TRBV14	-	TRBJ1-4	-	CASSQILGGSEKLFF	TGTGCCAGCAGCCAAATACTCGGGGGGAGTGAAAAACTGTTTTTT
TRBV12-3/TRBV12-4	TRBD2	TRBJ2-7	-	CASTSGPYYEQYF	TGTGCCAGCACTAGCGGTCCTTACTACGAGCAGTACTTC
TRBV19	TRBD2	TRBJ2-7	-	CASSTLGLAGYEQYF	TGTGCCAGTAGTACTCTAGGACTAGCGGGATACGAGCAGTACTTC
TRBV5-6	-	TRBJ1-2	-	CASSLGGSGYTF	TGTGCCAGCAGCTTAGGAGGGAGCGGCTACACCTTC
TRBV29-1	-	TRBJ2-3	-	CSGVGLVADTQYF	TGCAGTGGAGTAGGCCTGGTCGCAGATACGCAGTATTTT
TRBV27	-	TRBJ2-7	-	CASSFYQGTYEQYF	TGTGCCAGCAGTTTTTACCAGGGGACCTACGAGCAGTACTTC
TRBV2	-	TRBJ1-5	once	CASSEAGQPQHF	TGTGCCAGCAGTGAGGCGGGTCAGCCCCAGCATTTT
TRBV14	-	TRBJ2-2	-	CASSPLSLDRNTGELFF	TGTGCCAGCAGCCCGTTATCCTTGGACAGGAACACCGGGGAGCTGTTTTTT
TRBV4-1	-	TRBJ1-2	-	CASSQEGFRVDSGYTF	TGCGCCAGCAGCCAAGAAGGGTTCAGGGTCGATTCCGGCTACACCTTC
TRBV24-1	TRBD1	TRBJ2-3	-	CATSDLTGADTQYF	TGTGCCACCAGTGATTTGACAGGGGCAGATACGCAGTATTTT
TRBV25-1	-	TRBJ1-1	-	CASRKAGSGTEAFF	TGTGCCAGCAGAAAAGCAGGGAGCGGGACTGAAGCTTTCTTT
TRBV2	TRBD2	TRBJ2-1	-	CASSSPLAGVGEQFF	TGTGCCAGCAGTTCCCCACTAGCGGGAGTTGGTGAGCAGTTCTTC
TRBV19	-	TRBJ2-1	-	CASSTGDTPYNEQFF	TGTGCCAGTAGTACCGGGGACACTCCCTACAATGAGCAGTTCTTC
TRBV5-1	-	TRBJ2-3	once	CASSLGADTDTQYF	TGCGCCAGCAGTTTGGGGGCAGACACAGATACGCAGTATTTT
TRBV27	TRBD1	TRBJ2-7	-	CASSLPGQGDEQYF	TGTGCCAGCAGTTTACCGGGACAGGGTGACGAGCAGTACTTC
TRBV7-2	TRBD2	TRBJ2-5	-	CASTPGRGRETQYF	TGTGCCAGCACCCCCGGGAGGGGGAGAGAGACCCAGTACTTC
TRBV5-8	TRBD2	TRBJ2-3	-	CASPGLAGGPSTDTQYF	TGTGCCAGCCCCGGACTAGCGGGAGGACCTAGCACAGATACGCAGTATTTT
TRBV18	TRBD2	TRBJ2-1	-	CASSPGPRFAGGSEQFF	TGTGCCAGCTCACCAGGTCCCAGGTTCGCGGGGGGGAGCGAGCAGTTCTTC
TRBV7-2	-	TRBJ2-2	-	CASSVTIAGTGELFF	TGTGCCAGCAGCGTTACAATTGCGGGCACCGGGGAGCTGTTTTTT